These 17 T cell receptor beta chains originate from one sample sequenced in a study of blood T cell repertoires in COVID-19. Generated by immunoSEQ multiplex PCR, the TCRdb table keeps only in-frame clones and is missing some. The sample consists of 40,000 to 55,000 clones, approximately 85% of them appearing once. Sequencing was carried out using peripheral blood. The receptors here all came from a woman of 80 years or more with acute or convalescent COVID-19.

CDR3 nucleotides: TGTGCCAGCACAGAAACTAGCGGGGAGTACAATGAGCAGTTCTTC. As protein: CASTETSGEYNEQFF. The rearrangement uses TRBV9 and TRBJ2-1; TRBD2 aligns across 10 bases. V trimming: 6 bases; J trimming: 4 bases; junction bases outside the gene matches: 7. CDR1 and CDR2 from the germline V gene are SGDLS and YYNGEE. This CDR3 spans 15 amino acids.

CDR3 coding DNA: TGTGCCAGCAGCTTAGAGCCGAACATTCAGTACTTC. Translated: CASSLEPNIQYF. V gene TRBV7-2 combines with J gene TRBJ2-4; D gene uncertain. Germline CDR1 is SGHTA and CDR2 is FQGNSA. The CDR3 runs 12 residues. Between the trimmed V and J ends, which lost 1 base and 7 bases, there was a span of 5 bases.

The V call is TRBV2, the J call TRBJ1-5; no definite D call. This CDR3 region has 17 residues. Germline CDR1 is SNHLY and CDR2 is FYNNEI. V lost 3 bases and J 0 bases, leaving 15 bases between the germline ends. CDR3 bases: TGTGCCAGCAGTGAGGGCAATCCTAATTATAGCAATCAGCCCCAGCATTTT. It codes for CASSEGNPNYSNQPQHF.

The chain combines TRBV7-9 with TRBJ1-4; D is possibly TRBD1 (6 bases). The CDR3 is made up of 13 amino acids. CDR1 SEHNR and CDR2 FQNEAQ come from the germline V gene (reference sequence). Trimming stripped 5 bases from V and 8 bases from J, with 12 bases between. CDR3 sequence reads: CASSPGQREKLFF. DNA for the CDR3: TGTGCCAGCAGCCCTGGACAGAGGGAAAAACTGTTTTTT.

This clone appeared a single time. The chain has TRBV10-3 and TRBJ1-6; TRBD1 might be the D (6 bases). CDR1 ENHRY and CDR2 SYGVKD come from the germline V gene. The CDR3 spans 12 residues. Deletions cut 4 bases from V and 15 bases from J, with 13 bases between. The CDR3 sequence: CAISGEAQGLHF. Here the CDR3 DNA reads TGTGCCATCAGTGGGGAAGCACAGGGCCTCCACTTT.

CDR3 bases: TGTGCCAGCAGCTTAATAGGGGGAACTAATGAAAAACTGTTTTTT. The encoded protein is CASSLIGGTNEKLFF. The chain recombines TRBV7-9 with TRBJ1-4; D may be TRBD1 (6 bases). The CDR3 consists of 15 residues. Germline loops: CDR1 SEHNR, CDR2 FQNEAQ (reference sequence). V was pared by 2 bases and J by 1 base, with 8 bases between.

The J gene is TRBJ2-3, the V gene TRBV7-2; D unclear. CDR3 size: 14 residues. With 7 bases removed from V and 2 bases from J, the gap between germline ends came to 13 bases. Germline V gives CDR1 SGHTA, CDR2 FQGNSA. The chain's CDR3 is CASTPGQHTDTQYF. Here the CDR3 DNA reads TGTGCCAGCACCCCGGGTCAACACACAGATACGCAGTATTTT.

The rearrangement uses TRBV5-6 and TRBJ2-1; 7 positions agree with TRBD2. Germline values: CDR1 SGHDT, CDR2 YYEEEE. The V gene end was trimmed by 1 base and the J gene end by 13 bases; junction bases not matched to a gene: 11. The CDR3 covers 14 residues. The CDR3 reads CASSLPLPERDQFF. CDR3 sequence (DNA): TGTGCCAGCAGCTTGCCCCTACCGGAGCGGGATCAGTTCTTC.

This clone was detected a few times. V usage is TRBV10-3 and J usage is TRBJ1-1, with D possibly being TRBD1 (5 bases). The V end was cut by 6 bases, the J end by 3 bases, with 14 bases between. There are 14 residues in the CDR3. CDR1 and CDR2 from the germline V gene are ENHRY and SYGVKD. The CDR3 is CAIRYSTVYTEAFF. The CDR3 DNA reads TGTGCCATCAGGTATTCGACAGTCTACACTGAAGCTTTCTTT.

V is TRBV6-1 and J is TRBJ2-1; 8 bases agree with TRBD2. The germline CDR1 and CDR2 sequences are MNHNS and SASEGT. The CDR3 runs to 14 residues. J was trimmed by 7 bases and V by 0 bases; bases with no gene match: 2. The DNA of the CDR3 is TGTGCCAGCAGTGAAGCTCCTAGCGGGAATGAGCAGTTCTTC. Amino acids: CASSEAPSGNEQFF.

Within the sample, this clone is medium-sized. At the DNA level, this CDR3 is encoded by other sequences in the same sample as well. V usage is TRBV5-1 and J usage is TRBJ2-7, with D possibly TRBD2 on 5 matching bases. CDR3 size: 15 residues. Trimming removed 1 base from V and 5 bases from J, with 16 bases in between. The germline CDR1 and CDR2 sequences are SGHRS and YFSETQ. The CDR3 loop is CASSLSHGDKHEQYF. The CDR3 DNA is TGCGCCAGCAGCTTGAGTCACGGGGATAAACACGAGCAGTACTTC.

The genes are TRBV5-4 and TRBJ1-3; TRBD1 agrees at 7 bases. Germline-derived CDR1 and CDR2 are SGHNT and YYREEE (reference sequence). The length of the CDR3 is 14 residues. The J segment lost 2 bases and the V segment lost 10 bases, leaving 9 bases of the junction unmatched. The CDR3 loop reads CAGSDRAAGNTIYF. The CDR3 bases are TGTGCCGGGAGTGACAGGGCCGCTGGAAACACCATATATTTT. The full variable domain, its missing parts supplied by reference TRBV5-4 and TRBJ1-3, is ETGVTQSPTHLIKTRGQQVTLRCSSQSGHNTVSWYQQALGQGPQFIFQYYREEENGRGNFPPRFSGLQFPNYSSELNVNALELDDSALYLCAGSDRAAGNTIYFGEGSWLTVV.

The rearrangement joins TRBV3-1 (or the pseudogene TRBV3-2) to TRBJ1-6, with D possibly TRBD1 on 5 matching bases. The CDR3 extends over 16 amino acids. From germline, CDR1 is LGHDT and CDR2 YNNKEL (reference sequence). V gave up 1 base and J gave up 7 bases, with 14 bases separating them. In nucleotides, the CDR3 is TGTGCCAGCAGCCAAGCCGCCCGGGGGGGGAATTCACCCCTCCACTTT. It encodes CASSQAARGGNSPLHF.

This clone showed up just once. The chain recombines TRBV5-1 with TRBJ2-2; no definite D call. Germline CDR1 reads SGHRS; CDR2 reads YFSETQ. Trimming cost V 6 bases and J 0 bases, with 6 bases left between them. This CDR3 spans 13 amino acids. CDR3 loop: CASTRPNTGELFF. The CDR3 region has the DNA TGCGCCAGCACGCGGCCGAACACCGGGGAGCTGTTTTTT.

The CDR3 region has the DNA TGTGCCAGCAGTTACTCGACTAGTATCCACCAGGGATTCTTT. This encodes CASSYSTSIHQGFF. V gene TRBV6-6 combines with J gene TRBJ1-1, with D possibly being TRBD1 (5 bases). The CDR3 is 14 amino acids. V lost 0 bases and J 14 bases, leaving 19 bases between the germline ends. CDR1 and CDR2 from the germline V gene are MNHNY and SVGAGI (reference sequence).

This chain connects TRBV5-6 to TRBJ2-7, with 7 bases that match TRBD2. The CDR3 consists of 15 residues. In germline, CDR1 is SGHDT, CDR2 YYEEEE. Losses at the gene ends were 4 bases for V and 2 bases for J; bases not matched to a gene: 9. The CDR3 DNA reads TGTGCCAGCAGCCCCCGGACTAGTTTACCCTACGAGCAGTACTTC. Encoded protein: CASSPRTSLPYEQYF.

The chain is built from TRBV28 and TRBJ1-2; D unclear. The CDR3 loop spans 14 amino acids. Trimming took off 10 bases at V and 0 bases at J, with 15 bases between the two ends. Germline CDR1 reads MDHEN; CDR2 reads SYDVKM. The CDR3 region has the DNA TGTGCCACCACCAGAGGTCTCTCTAACTATGGCTACACCTTC. This translates into CATTRGLSNYGYTF.